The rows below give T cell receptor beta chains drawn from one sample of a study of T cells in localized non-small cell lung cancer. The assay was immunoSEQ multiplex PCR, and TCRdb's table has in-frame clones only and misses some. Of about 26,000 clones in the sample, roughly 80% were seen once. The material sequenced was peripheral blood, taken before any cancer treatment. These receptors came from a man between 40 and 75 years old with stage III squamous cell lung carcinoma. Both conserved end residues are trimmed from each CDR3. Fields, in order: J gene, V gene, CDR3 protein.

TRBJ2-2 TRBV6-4 ASSDSTGAGELF
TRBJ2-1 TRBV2 ASSAGEVNEQF
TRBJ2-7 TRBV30 AWGQVAPYEQY
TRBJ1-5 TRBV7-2 ASSFSIEQPQH
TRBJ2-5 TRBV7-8 AQGLGTQY
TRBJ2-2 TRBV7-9 ASSDTGLVDTGELF
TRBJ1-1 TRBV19 ASKDPMAEAF
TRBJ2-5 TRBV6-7 ASSYSLAGGRGETQY
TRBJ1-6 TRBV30 AWEGRGSPLH
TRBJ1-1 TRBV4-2 ASSQAGTVTEAF
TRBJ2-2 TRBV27 ASSLFGGHGELF
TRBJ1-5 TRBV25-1 ASSGGDRVTPQH
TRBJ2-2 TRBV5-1 ASSLVVRGTGELF
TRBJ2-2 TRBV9 ASSVGSENTGELF
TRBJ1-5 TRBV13 ASSSGGTGDQPQH
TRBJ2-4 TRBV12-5 ASGYPTGSKNIQY
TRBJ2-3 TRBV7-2 ASSFRGGLDTQY
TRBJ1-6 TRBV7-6 ASSLGTGHNSPLH
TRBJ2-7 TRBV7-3 ASSLIYGGLAGGSYEQY
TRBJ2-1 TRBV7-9 ASSPSGSSYNEQF
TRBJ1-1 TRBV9 ASLKNTHGTEAF
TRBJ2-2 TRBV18 ASSPQSNTGELF
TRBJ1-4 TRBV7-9 ASSLGQLGEKLF
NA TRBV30 AWRTTGDLYEQY
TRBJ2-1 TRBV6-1 ASSEGLAGNLGEQF
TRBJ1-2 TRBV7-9 ASSSDKGTEKNYGYT
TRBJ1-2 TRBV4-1 ASSLGTGGGPGNGYT
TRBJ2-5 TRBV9 ASSVGSWGSETQY
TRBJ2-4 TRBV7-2 ASTRSTVFAKNIQY
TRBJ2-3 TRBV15 ATSRGLATDTQY
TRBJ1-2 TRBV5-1 ASRIGQGNYGYT
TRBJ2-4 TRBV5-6 ASSFRRTLAKNIQY
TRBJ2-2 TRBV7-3 ASSFRDSNTGELF
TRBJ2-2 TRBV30 AWSFGSGELF
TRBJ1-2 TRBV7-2 ASSRGGGGYGYT
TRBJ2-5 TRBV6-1 ASSTTGVQETQY
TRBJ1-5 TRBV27 ASSLRARGNQPQH
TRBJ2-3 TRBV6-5 ASRPLRRTTDTQY
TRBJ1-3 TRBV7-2 ASSFRTGAGNTIY
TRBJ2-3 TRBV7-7 ASSSDFADTQY
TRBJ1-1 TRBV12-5 ASGLEPNTEAF
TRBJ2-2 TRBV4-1 ASRSYGLRDGELF
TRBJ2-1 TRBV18 ASSLAGDNEQF
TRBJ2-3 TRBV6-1 ASNPGSTDTQY
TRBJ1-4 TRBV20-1 SAFSEKLF
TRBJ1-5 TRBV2 ASTPIFANQPQH
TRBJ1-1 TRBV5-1 ASSLEGRGATEAF
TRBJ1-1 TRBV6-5 ASSYGRLNTEAF
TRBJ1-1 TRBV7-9 ASSLTGDTEAF
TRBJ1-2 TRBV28 ASSDGNYGYT
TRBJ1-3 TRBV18 ASSSGTTGNTIY
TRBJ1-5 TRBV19 ASSPLGQGVMYQPQH
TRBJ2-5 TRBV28 ASSLIRGREETQY
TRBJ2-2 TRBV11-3 ASSPALTGELF
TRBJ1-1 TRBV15 ATSTRPVSNTEAF
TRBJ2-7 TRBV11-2 ASSPAGLHYEQY
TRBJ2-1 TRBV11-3 ASSPRLAGDSNEQF